This T cell receptor (beta chain) is drawn from a study of OX40 agonist ivuxolimab in advanced cancers. Germline CDR1 reads MNHNS; CDR2 reads SASEGT. V lost 7 bases, J lost 0 bases, and 5 bases stayed unmatched. The CDR3 spans 15 residues. Profiled with immunoSEQ multiplex PCR; TCRdb holds only in-frame clones, not every one. Found here are tens of thousands of clones, around nine tenths of them singletons; the top ten hold under 0.85%. J is TRBJ2-1 and V is TRBV6-1; 8 positions match TRBD2. This clonotype was obtained from an adult with an advanced solid tumor such as melanoma, head and neck, liver or kidney cancer. Source: CD4+ or CD8+ T cells sorted from blood, taken in a trial of the OX40 agonist ivuxolimab. The CDR3 DNA reads TGTGCCAGCACCTCGGCGGGGGGCTCCTACAATGAGCAGTTCTTC. This gives the protein CASTSAGGSYNEQFF.